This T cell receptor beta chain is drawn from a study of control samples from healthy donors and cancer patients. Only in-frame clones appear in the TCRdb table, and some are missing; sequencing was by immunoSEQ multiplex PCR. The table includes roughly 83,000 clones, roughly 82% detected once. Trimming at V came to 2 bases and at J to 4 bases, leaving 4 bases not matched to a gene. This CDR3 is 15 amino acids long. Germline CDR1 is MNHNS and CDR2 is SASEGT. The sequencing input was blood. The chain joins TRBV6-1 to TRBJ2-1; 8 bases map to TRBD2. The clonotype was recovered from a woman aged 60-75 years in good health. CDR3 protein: CASSESGSPYNEQFF. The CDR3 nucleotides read TGTGCCAGCAGTGAAAGCGGGAGCCCTTACAATGAGCAGTTCTTC.